This T cell receptor beta chain came from a study of blood T cell repertoires in COVID-19. The recovered donors of Cohort 3 showed two negative PCRs, clearance, or symptom resolution. In its sample, this clone was seen once. V gave up 5 bases and J gave up 2 bases; unmatched junction bases: 9. The V gene's germline CDR1 is MNHNY and CDR2 SVGAGI (reference sequence). The CDR3 contains 17 residues. Authors' data handling: Reference gene primer amplification gave estimated nucleated cell counts. Sequencing used immunoSEQ multiplex PCR; TCRdb keeps in-frame clones, though not all of them. That table gives V, J and clone size, and the DNA gave D and trimming. Of 250,000 to 300,000 clones in the sample, around 84% were seen once.

Material for sequencing was PBMCs or T cells enriched from blood (not recorded which). The TCR originated in a man aged 18-30 years who had recovered from COVID-19. V and J are TRBV6-6 and TRBJ2-6; 7 bases map to TRBD2. The CDR3 here is CASSPNGGRAGANVLTF. The CDR3 DNA follows: TGTGCCAGCAGTCCTAACGGGGGGAGGGCTGGGGCCAACGTCCTGACTTTC.